The T cell receptor (beta chain) under discussion was sequenced for a study of blood T cell repertoires in COVID-19. Across the whole study: From the United States, Italy and Spain came samples of acute and convalescent COVID-19. Sample material is recorded as cDNA or gDNA derived from T cells, B-cell-depleted T cells, or PBMCs.

How the authors handled the data: How many nucleated cells were present was estimated from reference gene primer amplification. Measured with immunoSEQ multiplex PCR; TCRdb has only the in-frame clones, and not every one. The D gene and trimming were derived from the DNA, and the V and J assignments and clone size from that table. The data show approximately 120,000 clones, about 79% seen once. V was clipped by 4 bases and J by 0 bases, with 10 bases between them. CDR3 size: 14 residues. Germline V gene sequence: CDR1 SGHKS, CDR2 YYEKEE (reference sequence). The specimen was peripheral blood. The clonotype comes from a woman aged 80 or older with active or convalescent COVID-19. This chain joins TRBV5-5 and TRBJ1-2, with D unresolved. DNA of the CDR3: TGTGCCAGCAGCCCGGAGTTGGCTAACTATGGCTACACCTTC. This gives the protein CASSPELANYGYTF.